The 16 T cell receptor beta chains reported below all come from one sample, sequenced in a study of beta chain features in type 1 diabetes (dated by TCRdb to 2016 to 2019). Library preparation employed the immunoSEQ multiplex PCR assay. The entire isolated RNA was reverse transcribed using the High Capacity cDNA Reverse Transcription Kit, and thus expressed TCRB transcripts were sequenced. Not all clones reach the TCRdb copy of this immuneACCESS table, which keeps in-frame sequences only. Checked studies attribute under half of the gap to unresolved V genes and leave the rest unexplained. The sample contains 350,000 to 450,000 clones, about 14% of them found a single time. The top ten hold roughly 0.019% of the sample. Source material: naive CD4+ T cells from blood. What the cell subset or site label conveys for this sample: true naive CD4+ T cells. Receptors were obtained from a woman younger than 35 in good health.

This rearrangement joins TRBV30 to TRBJ2-3; 9 bases align to TRBD2. Germline CDR1 is GTSNPN and CDR2 is SVGIG (reference sequence). The CDR3 spans 14 residues. J was trimmed by 7 bases and V by 3 bases; bases with no gene match: 8. The CDR3 DNA is TGTGCCTGGAGGACGGGACTAGCTTCAAATACGCAGTATTTT. Its protein is CAWRTGLASNTQYF.

The rearrangement uses TRBV7-2 and TRBJ1-2; D is possibly TRBD1 (6 bases). V lost 6 bases, J lost 5 bases, and 10 bases lay in between. Germline V gene sequence: CDR1 SGHTA, CDR2 FQGNSA. This CDR3 is built from 12 residues. The CDR3 region has the DNA TGTGCCAGCAGTCAAACAGGGTATGGCTACACCTTC. It encodes CASSQTGYGYTF.

This clone was seen a few times. The V gene is TRBV5-1, the J gene TRBJ2-1, with D possibly matching TRBD2 (7 bases). Per germline, CDR1 SGHRS and CDR2 YFSETQ. The CDR3 is made up of 13 amino acids. Trimming cost V 0 bases and J 10 bases, with 11 bases left between them. The CDR3 nucleotides read TGCGCCAGCAGCTTGGGCAGGGGAGGGGAGCAGTTCTTC. This translates into CASSLGRGGEQFF. Supplemented by reference TRBV5-1 and TRBJ2-1, the full variable domain reads KAGVTQTPRYLIKTRGQQVTLSCSPISGHRSVSWYQQTPGQGLQFLFEYFSETQRNKGNFPGRFSGRQFSNSRSEMNVSTLELGDSALYLCASSLGRGGEQFFGPGTRLTVL.

The chain couples TRBV18 to TRBJ2-7, with 10 bases matching TRBD1. V was pared by 6 bases and J by 7 bases, with 12 bases of the junction left unmatched. This CDR3 region has 15 residues. Germline CDR1 reads KGHSH; CDR2 reads LQKENI. CDR3 bases: TGTGCCAGCTCGCGTCCCGGGACAGGGGAAAGGGAGCAGTACTTC. Its protein product is CASSRPGTGEREQYF.

Of note for this clone: Other nucleotide sequences in the sample specify the same CDR3. The CDR3 DNA follows: TGTGCCAGCAGCCTTAGCGGAGGAACAGATACGCAGTATTTT. Protein: CASSLSGGTDTQYF. This chain joins TRBV7-9 and TRBJ2-3; D possibly corresponds to TRBD2 (6 bases). V gave up 5 bases and J gave up 3 bases, with 12 bases separating them. The CDR3 sequence is 14 residues long. Germline V gene sequence: CDR1 SEHNR, CDR2 FQNEAQ (reference sequence).

V usage is TRBV30 and J usage is TRBJ2-1; possibly TRBD1 for D (6 bases). Per germline, CDR1 GTSNPN and CDR2 SVGIG (reference sequence). This CDR3 spans 15 amino acids. The V end was cut by 6 bases, the J end by 2 bases, with 17 bases between. The chain's CDR3 is CACHPGTQTYNEQFF. The CDR3 nucleotides read TGTGCCTGCCACCCCGGGACACAGACCTACAATGAGCAGTTCTTC.

This clone has only a few counts. The V call is TRBV5-1, the J call TRBJ1-1; 9 positions match TRBD1. CDR3 length: 16 residues. Unmatched junction bases numbered 10, after V lost 4 bases and J lost 3 bases. Germline loops: CDR1 SGHRS, CDR2 YFSETQ. DNA for the CDR3: TGCGCCAGCAGCCCGGGAGGGACAGGGAGGTACACTGAAGCTTTCTTT. Amino acids: CASSPGGTGRYTEAFF.

The V call is TRBV5-6, the J call TRBJ2-1, with a weak D call TRBD2 (5 bases). There are 14 residues in the CDR3. Germline V CDR1 and CDR2: SGHDT, YYEEEE. Deletions cut 1 base from V and 12 bases from J, with 17 bases between. The CDR3 spells CASSLTGVAGRQFF. The CDR3 DNA is TGTGCCAGCAGCTTGACCGGGGTAGCCGGGCGGCAGTTCTTC.

This clone was detected a few times. The chain uses TRBV30 and TRBJ1-5, with D unclear. The germline V and J ends were trimmed by 3 bases and 7 bases, with 13 bases remaining between them. Germline V gene lookup returns CDR1 GTSNPN and CDR2 SVGIG (reference sequence). The CDR3 is 13 amino acids. The CDR3 nucleotides read TGTGCCTGGAGCGCTAGGAGAAGCCAGCCCCAGCATTTT. It codes for CAWSARRSQPQHF. The full variable domain, completed using reference TRBV30 and TRBJ1-5, is SQTIHQWPATLVQPVGSPLSLECTVEGTSNPNLYWYRQAAGRGLQLLFYSVGIGQISSEVPQNLSASRPQDRQFILSSKKLLLSDSGFYLCAWSARRSQPQHFGDGTRLSIL.

This sequence joins TRBV18 and TRBJ1-2; a weak D match, TRBD1 (5 bases). Germline loops: CDR1 KGHSH, CDR2 LQKENI. Trimming removed 1 base at V and 0 bases at J, with 9 bases between. This CDR3 comprises 15 residues. CDR3 in DNA: TGTGCCAGCTCACCACGGCAGGGAACTAACTATGGCTACACCTTC. Protein sequence: CASSPRQGTNYGYTF.

This clone was seen more than once but under ten times. The chain employs TRBV2 and TRBJ2-2, with D perhaps TRBD1 (5 bases). The CDR3 sequence is 15 residues long. Germline V gene lookup returns CDR1 SNHLY and CDR2 FYNNEI. The germline V and J ends were trimmed by 2 bases and 3 bases, with 10 bases remaining between them. The CDR3, as DNA: TGTGCCAGCAGTGAACGGCAGGGCGACACCGGGGAGCTGTTTTTT. This encodes CASSERQGDTGELFF.

This clone occurred a few times. The V gene is TRBV6-6, the J gene TRBJ2-3; D not certain. This CDR3 is built from 14 residues. Germline V CDR1 and CDR2: MNHNY, SVGAGI (reference sequence). V shed 2 bases and J shed 1 base, with 7 bases lying between them. In DNA, the CDR3 is TGTGCCAGCAGTTACATTGGAGGCACAGATACGCAGTATTTT. Protein sequence: CASSYIGGTDTQYF.

This clone was seen a few times. The chain carries TRBV13 and TRBJ2-3; 8 nucleotides agree with TRBD2. The CDR3 is 15 amino acids. CDR1 is PRHDT, CDR2 FYEKMQ, per germline (reference sequence). Trimming at V came to 4 bases and at J to 2 bases, leaving 5 bases not matched to a gene. The CDR3 sequence is CASSSGLALTDTQYF. The CDR3 DNA follows: TGTGCCAGCAGCTCAGGACTAGCCCTCACAGATACGCAGTATTTT. The full variable domain, with the rest looked up from reference TRBV13 and TRBJ2-3, is AAGVIQSPRHLIKEKRETATLKCYPIPRHDTVYWYQQGPGQDPQFLISFYEKMQSDKGSIPDRFSAQQFSDYHSELNMSSLELGDSALYFCASSSGLALTDTQYFGPGTRLTVL.

The gene calls are TRBV25-1 and TRBJ2-2; 9 nucleotides align to TRBD1. The ends lost 3 bases at V and 1 base at J; junction bases unmatched: 9. The germline gives CDR1 MGHDK, CDR2 SYGVNS. CDR3 length equals 18 residues. The CDR3 DNA reads TGTGCCAGCAGTGAGGACAGGGGTTTCCAGGGGAACACCGGGGAGCTGTTTTTT. Translated: CASSEDRGFQGNTGELFF.

This chain uses TRBV2 with TRBJ2-7, with D possibly TRBD2 on 6 matching bases. Trimming removed 1 base from V and 0 bases from J, with 10 bases in between. The germline gives CDR1 SNHLY, CDR2 FYNNEI. CDR3 size: 15 residues. As DNA, the CDR3 is TGTGCCAGCAGTGAAGGAGTAGCGGACTCCTACGAGCAGTACTTC. Its protein is CASSEGVADSYEQYF.

This clone was counted a few times. The chain combines TRBV29-1 with TRBJ2-7; D gene uncertain. Germline V lookup: CDR1 SQVTM, CDR2 ANQGSEA. The V gene lost 4 bases and the J gene lost 0 bases, with 7 bases spanning the gap. The CDR3 length is 12 residues. The CDR3 here is CSVVKSSYEQYF. The CDR3 DNA reads as TGCAGCGTTGTAAAGAGCTCCTACGAGCAGTACTTC.